Described below is a single T cell receptor beta chain sequence and its context. Authors' processing steps: Estimates of nucleated cell counts were drawn from the amplification of reference gene primers. The repertoire was sequenced with immunoSEQ multiplex PCR; TCRdb's copy has only in-frame clones and lacks some. The DNA was the basis for D and trimming; V, J and clone size are from that table. The sample has roughly 500,000 clones, approximately 85% seen once. This sample stems from a study of blood T cell repertoires in COVID-19. Study context: Whether acute or convalescent, the COVID-19 samples came from the United States, Italy and Spain. T cells, B-cell-depleted T cells, or PBMCs provided the cDNA or gDNA that served as material.

The CDR3 has 13 amino acids. Germline values: CDR1 SGHDT, CDR2 YYEEEE. With V trimmed by 6 bases and J by 1 base, 3 bases remained unmatched. The sample was peripheral blood. The clonotype was recovered from a human donor in a cohort sampled during active COVID-19. The chain has TRBV5-6 and TRBJ2-5, with 7 positions matching TRBD1. In DNA, the CDR3 is TGTGCCAGCATCCGGACAGGCCAAGAGACCCAGTACTTC. It codes for CASIRTGQETQYF.